The rows below give T cell receptor beta chains drawn from one sample of a study of T cells in Graves' hyperthyroidism and ophthalmopathy. TCRdb reprocessed the multiplex PCR reads via MiXCR and lists one record per CDR3 protein. The data contain fewer than 550,000 distinct CDR3 sequences, more than 15% of them singletons. Material: blood. These receptors came from a woman under 30 with Graves' hyperthyroidism. The CDR3 runs from the conserved cysteine through the conserved F or W. Each record gives: clone size, V gene, J gene, D gene, CDR3 DNA, CDR3 protein. D genes are given only for firm matches. Size is omitted from some rows. Given values are once, few, many or a class for expanded clones.

size: many; V: TRBV2; J: TRBJ2-1; D: TRBD2; DNA: TGTGCCAGCAGTGACAGGGGACTAGCACCCAATGAGCAGTTCTTC; CDR3: CASSDRGLAPNEQFF
size: .; V: TRBV4-1; J: TRBJ1-6; D: .; DNA: TGCGCCAGCAGCCGGGGTGTCAATAGTTCACCCCTCCACTTT; CDR3: CASSRGVNSSPLHF
size: many; V: TRBV2; J: TRBJ2-3; D: .; DNA: TGTGCCAGCCGGCGGCGGGACTTACTCACAGATACGCAGTATTTT; CDR3: CASRRRDLLTDTQYF
size: .; V: TRBV6-1; J: TRBJ2-2; D: .; DNA: TGTGCCAGCAAAACGCGGGGGCGGAACACCGGGGAGCTGTTTTTT; CDR3: CASKTRGRNTGELFF
size: many; V: TRBV6-1; J: TRBJ2-7; D: TRBD2; DNA: TGTGCCAGCAGTTACTTCGGGGGGGGGTCCTACGAGCAGTACTTC; CDR3: CASSYFGGGSYEQYF
size: .; V: TRBV20-1; J: TRBJ1-1; D: .; DNA: TGCAGTGCCACCGACGGGGCGAGCACTGAAGCTTTCTTT; CDR3: CSATDGASTEAFF
size: .; V: TRBV4-1; J: TRBJ2-5; D: TRBD1; DNA: TGCGCCAGCAGCCAGCCCCGGGACAGAGGAGAGACCCAGTACTTC; CDR3: CASSQPRDRGETQYF
size: many; V: TRBV28; J: TRBJ1-4; D: TRBD1; DNA: TGTGCCAGCAACCAACCGGGGCAGGGGGACGGAAAACTGTTTTTT; CDR3: CASNQPGQGDGKLFF
size: many; V: TRBV12-3/TRBV12-4; J: TRBJ1-5; D: .; DNA: TGTGCCAGCAGTTTTGATGGGGGCGATCAGCCCCAGCATTTT; CDR3: CASSFDGGDQPQHF
size: many; V: TRBV30; J: TRBJ1-1; D: .; DNA: TGTGCCTGGAGCTTAGGGCGGACTGAAGCTTTCTTT; CDR3: CAWSLGRTEAFF
size: many; V: TRBV12-3/TRBV12-4; J: TRBJ2-1; D: .; DNA: TGTGCCAGCAGCTCCTACAATGAGCAGTTCTTC; CDR3: CASSSYNEQFF
size: many; V: TRBV30; J: TRBJ2-3; D: .; DNA: TGTGCCTGGTCCCGGGACCCTACTGGCACAGATACGCAGTATTTT; CDR3: CAWSRDPTGTDTQYF
size: many; V: TRBV20-1; J: TRBJ1-5; D: .; DNA: TGCAGTGCGGCGGGGACTGTCAATCAGCCCCAGCATTTT; CDR3: CSAAGTVNQPQHF
size: many; V: TRBV12-3/TRBV12-4; J: TRBJ2-2; D: .; DNA: TGTGCCAGCAGTTTCCGCGGGGTCATCACCGGGGAGCTGTTTTTT; CDR3: CASSFRGVITGELFF
size: .; V: TRBV20-1; J: TRBJ2-1; D: TRBD1; DNA: TGCAGTGCTGGGGGAACCGGGACAGGGGATTTCAATGAGCAGTTCTTC; CDR3: CSAGGTGTGDFNEQFF
size: many; V: TRBV28; J: TRBJ2-5; D: .; DNA: TGTGCCAGCTCAGGGGGGACTAGAAGTCAAGAGACCCAGTACTTC; CDR3: CASSGGTRSQETQYF
size: few; V: TRBV6-5; J: TRBJ1-3; D: .; DNA: TGTGCCAGCAGTTACTCGGGGGGAAACACCATATATTTT; CDR3: CASSYSGGNTIYF
size: .; V: TRBV20-1; J: TRBJ2-1; D: .; DNA: TGCAGTGCCCTATCTCGTAGCGGCTCCTACAATGAGCAGTTCTTC; CDR3: CSALSRSGSYNEQFF
size: many; V: TRBV18; J: TRBJ1-1; D: .; DNA: TGTGCCAGCTCACCAAATGAGGACGGACACCTATTGAACACTGAAGCTTTCTTT; CDR3: CASSPNEDGHLLNTEAFF
size: few; V: TRBV19; J: TRBJ1-5; D: .; DNA: TGTGCCAGCGTACTCGGGACGGATGCCAATCAGCCCCAGCATTTT; CDR3: CASVLGTDANQPQHF
size: many; V: TRBV11-2; J: TRBJ2-1; D: .; DNA: TGTGCCAGCAGGGGCTACGGTGAGCAGTTCTTC; CDR3: CASRGYGEQFF
size: .; V: TRBV28; J: TRBJ1-5; D: TRBD1; DNA: TGTGCCAGCATCAACGGACAGGGCTTGGGTCAGCCCCAGCATTTT; CDR3: CASINGQGLGQPQHF
size: many; V: TRBV4-1; J: TRBJ2-7; D: .; DNA: TGCGCCAGCAGCCAAGTCTTACAGATAACCTACGAGCAGTACTTC; CDR3: CASSQVLQITYEQYF
size: many; V: TRBV6-1; J: TRBJ1-5; D: TRBD1; DNA: TGTGCCAGCAGTCCTCCGGGACAGGGCAATCAGCCCCAGCATTTT; CDR3: CASSPPGQGNQPQHF
size: .; V: TRBV29-1; J: TRBJ1-4; D: TRBD1; DNA: TGCAGCGCCATCCCCGGGCAGGGGGCTGCAACTAATGAAAAACTGTTTTTT; CDR3: CSAIPGQGAATNEKLFF
size: many; V: TRBV5-6; J: TRBJ2-2; D: TRBD1; DNA: TGTGCCAGCAGCGACAGGGAAGGGGCGAACACCGGGGAGCTGTTTTTT; CDR3: CASSDREGANTGELFF
size: many; V: TRBV30; J: TRBJ2-1; D: TRBD2; DNA: TGTGCCTGGAGTCCTTCGGGAGGGCCCTACAATGAGCAGTTCTTC; CDR3: CAWSPSGGPYNEQFF
size: many; V: TRBV27; J: TRBJ1-2; D: .; DNA: TGTGCCAGCAGTTTAGCCAGGGGAGCTAACTATGGCTACACCTTC; CDR3: CASSLARGANYGYTF
size: many; V: TRBV28; J: TRBJ2-1; D: TRBD2; DNA: TGTGCCAGCAAGGGCGGGGGGGTCTACAATGAGCAGTTCTTC; CDR3: CASKGGGVYNEQFF
size: many; V: TRBV2; J: TRBJ2-7; D: TRBD1; DNA: TGTGCCAGCTGGGGACAGGGGGCCTACGAGCAGTACTTC; CDR3: CASWGQGAYEQYF
size: many; V: TRBV20-1; J: TRBJ2-2; D: .; DNA: TGCAGTGGTCCGGGACAACTGAACACCGGGGAGCTGTTTTTT; CDR3: CSGPGQLNTGELFF